This T cell receptor beta chain was captured by sequencing in a study of T cell changes during pregnancy in multiple sclerosis (dated by TCRdb to about 2019). Study-level background: The study examined how the T cell repertoire changed over the course of pregnancy in women with multiple sclerosis.

In the case of this clone: Its recognized antigen is unknown. No clone much larger than this one lies a single base away; base qualities are absent.

Receptors were amplified or captured by the immunoSEQ multiplex PCR assay. TCRdb's version of the immuneACCESS table is confined to in-frame rearrangements and falls short of the full clone set. An unresolved V gene accounts for under half of the shortfall where checked; the remainder is of unknown origin. The sample table shows around 100,000 clones, and roughly 90% are seen once. The biggest ten clones account for approximately 2% of the sample. V loses 6 bases of germline sequence and J loses 5 bases, and the interval between the two ends is 14 bases. Reading the germline V gene (reference sequence) gives CDR1 MNHEY and CDR2 SMNVEV. The CDR3 starts with the cysteine, ends with the phenylalanine, and has 14 residues. The retained sequence is limited to the CDR3, 42 bases, with the frame set at the first base.

The chain links TRBV27 with TRBJ2-1; the D segment could be TRBD1, given 6 matching bases. The receptor's source is a female donor with multiple sclerosis, enrolled in a pregnancy study. This sample comprised peripheral blood, obtained after pregnancy. The DNA reads as follows: TGTGCCAGCAGCTTGGACAGCAGTCACAATGAGCAGTTCTTC. This codes for CASSLDSSHNEQFF.